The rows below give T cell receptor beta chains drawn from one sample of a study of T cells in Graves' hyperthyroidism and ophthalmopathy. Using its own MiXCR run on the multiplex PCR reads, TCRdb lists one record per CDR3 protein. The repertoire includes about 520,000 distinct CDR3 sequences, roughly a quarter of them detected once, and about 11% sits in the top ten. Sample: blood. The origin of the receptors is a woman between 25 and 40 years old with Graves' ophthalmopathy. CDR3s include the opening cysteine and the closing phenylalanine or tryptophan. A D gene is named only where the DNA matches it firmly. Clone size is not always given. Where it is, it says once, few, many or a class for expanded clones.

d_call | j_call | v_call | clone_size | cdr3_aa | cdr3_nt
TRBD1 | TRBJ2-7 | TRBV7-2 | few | CASSPQGGQGYEQYF | TGTGCCAGCAGCCCTCAGGGGGGACAGGGCTACGAGCAGTACTTC
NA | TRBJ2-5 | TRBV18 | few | CASSPPTKPGETQYF | TGTGCCAGCTCACCACCAACAAAACCCGGGGAGACCCAGTACTTC
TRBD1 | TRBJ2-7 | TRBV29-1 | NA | CSVEGAGGIYEQYF | TGCAGCGTTGAAGGCGCAGGGGGTATCTACGAGCAGTACTTC
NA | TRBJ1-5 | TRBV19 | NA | CASSIERSSRQPQHF | TGTGCCAGTAGTATAGAGAGGAGTAGCAGGCAGCCCCAGCATTTT
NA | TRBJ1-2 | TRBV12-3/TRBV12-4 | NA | CASSLTRGSDYGYTF | TGTGCCAGCAGCTTAACCCGGGGCTCAGACTATGGCTACACCTTC
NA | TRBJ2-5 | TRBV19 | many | CASSMTFEETQYF | TGTGCCAGTAGTATGACATTTGAAGAGACCCAGTACTTC
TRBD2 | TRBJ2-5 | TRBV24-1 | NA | CATSDLTGGQEIQYF | TGTGCCACCAGTGATTTGACGGGAGGGCAAGAGATCCAGTACTTC
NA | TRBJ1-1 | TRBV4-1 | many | CASSPVLENTEAFF | TGCGCCAGCAGCCCTGTCCTCGAGAACACTGAAGCTTTCTTT
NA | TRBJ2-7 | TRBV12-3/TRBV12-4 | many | CASSPWGHEQYF | TGTGCCAGCAGTCCCTGGGGTCACGAGCAGTACTTC
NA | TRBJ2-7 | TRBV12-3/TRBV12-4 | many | CASSLADTSYEQYF | TGTGCCAGCAGTTTAGCAGACACATCCTACGAGCAGTACTTC